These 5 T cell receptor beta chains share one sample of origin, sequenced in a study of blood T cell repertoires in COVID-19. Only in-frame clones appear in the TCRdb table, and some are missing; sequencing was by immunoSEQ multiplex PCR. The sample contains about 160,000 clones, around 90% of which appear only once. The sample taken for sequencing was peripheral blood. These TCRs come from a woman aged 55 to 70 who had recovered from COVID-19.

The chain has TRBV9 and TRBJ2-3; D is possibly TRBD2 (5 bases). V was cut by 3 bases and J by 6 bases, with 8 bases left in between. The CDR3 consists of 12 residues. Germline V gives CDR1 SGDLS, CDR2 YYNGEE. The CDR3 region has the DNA TGTGCCAGCAGCGCCGCGGGTGATACGCAGTATTTT. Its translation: CASSAAGDTQYF.

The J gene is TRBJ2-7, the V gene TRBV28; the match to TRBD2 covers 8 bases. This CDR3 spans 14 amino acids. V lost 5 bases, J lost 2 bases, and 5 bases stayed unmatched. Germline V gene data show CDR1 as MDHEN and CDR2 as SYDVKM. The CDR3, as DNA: TGTGCCAGCAGTCCCACTAGCGGCGCCTACGAGCAGTACTTC. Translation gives CASSPTSGAYEQYF.

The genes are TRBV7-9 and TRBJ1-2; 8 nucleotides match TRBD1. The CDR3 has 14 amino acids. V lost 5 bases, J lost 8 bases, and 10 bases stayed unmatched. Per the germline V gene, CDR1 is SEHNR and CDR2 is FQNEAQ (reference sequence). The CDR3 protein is CASSQDRGWGGYTF. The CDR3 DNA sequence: TGTGCCAGCAGCCAAGACAGGGGTTGGGGAGGCTACACCTTC.

The CDR3 reads CAITERYTGELFF. CDR3 DNA sequence: TGTGCCATCACCGAGAGGTACACCGGGGAGCTGTTTTTT. The chain recombines TRBV10-3 with TRBJ2-2, with D unclear. Germline CDR1 ENHRY, CDR2 SYGVKD. With 7 bases removed from V and 3 bases from J, the gap between germline ends came to 9 bases. The CDR3 is made up of 13 amino acids.

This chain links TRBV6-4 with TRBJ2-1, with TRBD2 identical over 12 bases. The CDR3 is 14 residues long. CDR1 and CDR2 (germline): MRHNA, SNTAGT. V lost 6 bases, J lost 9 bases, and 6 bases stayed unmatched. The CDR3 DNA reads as TGTGCCAGCAGCGGCCTAGCGGGGGGGCTTGAGCAGTTCTTC. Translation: CASSGLAGGLEQFF.